The sequence of this T cell receptor (beta chain) was determined in a study of shared clonotypes between healthy human individuals. Background on the study: Each donor contributed plates that comprised three CD4 naive, three CD4 memory, two CD8 naive and one CD8 memory.

Libraries were prepared by immunoSEQ multiplex PCR; TCRdb keeps only in-frame clonotypes and omits some of them. Here the sample spans about 1 million clones, around 74% being singletons. All donors were healthy HIV-negative adults lacking recent acute infections or vaccinations. The CDR3 contains 16 residues. With 5 bases removed from V and 4 bases from J, the gap between germline ends came to 20 bases. Looked up from germline, CDR1 is KGHSH and CDR2 is LQKENI. This TCR was sampled from a young man in good health. The chain combines TRBV18 with TRBJ1-2; tentative D call: TRBD1 (6 bases). The sample was memory CD4+ T cells sorted from blood. Noted subset: CD45RA-negative fraction. The DNA of the CDR3 is TGTGCCAGCTCATCGAGCGGTGGCAGGGGCGCCTATGGCTACACCTTC. This gives the protein CASSSSGGRGAYGYTF.